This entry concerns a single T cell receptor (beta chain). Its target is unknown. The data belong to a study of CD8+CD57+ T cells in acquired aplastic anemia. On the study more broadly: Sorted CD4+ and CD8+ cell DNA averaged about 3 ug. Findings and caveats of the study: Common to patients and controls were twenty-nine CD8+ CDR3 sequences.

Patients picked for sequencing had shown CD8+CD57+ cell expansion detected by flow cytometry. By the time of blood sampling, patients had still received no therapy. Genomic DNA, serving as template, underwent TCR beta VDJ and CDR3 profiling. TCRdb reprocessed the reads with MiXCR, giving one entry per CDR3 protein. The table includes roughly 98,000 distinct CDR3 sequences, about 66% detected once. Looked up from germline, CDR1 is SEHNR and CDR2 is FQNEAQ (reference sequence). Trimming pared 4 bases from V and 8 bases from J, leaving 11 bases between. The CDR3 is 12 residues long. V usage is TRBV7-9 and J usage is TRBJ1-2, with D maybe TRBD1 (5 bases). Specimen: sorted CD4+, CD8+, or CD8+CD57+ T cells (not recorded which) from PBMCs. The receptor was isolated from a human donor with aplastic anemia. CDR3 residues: CASSSGLRGYTF. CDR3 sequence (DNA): TGTGCCAGCAGCTCAGGGTTGCGGGGCTACACCTTC.